A selection of T cell receptor beta chains follows, all from one sample in a study of blood T cells in healthy people across ages. In TCRdb, the 5' RACE reads were re-called with MiXCR into one record per CDR3 protein. The data show fewer than 900,000 distinct CDR3 sequences, with 40% to 45% seen just once and 20% to 25% held by the top ten. Sequenced material: blood. These receptors came from a woman aged 55-69 years in good health. Each CDR3 is given without its conserved first and last residue. A D gene is named only where the DNA matches it firmly.

d_call	cdr3_length	v_call	j_call	cdr3_aa
.	11	TRBV7-2	TRBJ1-2	ASSYGVFGGYT
.	12	TRBV18	.	ASPTGVGTYEQY
TRBD1	14	TRBV24-1	TRBJ2-1	ATRGDRGGDFNEQF
.	11	TRBV5-1	TRBJ2-1	ASSAYGGNEQF
TRBD2	14	TRBV20-1	TRBJ2-1	SAFPGLAGGQGEQF
.	12	TRBV5-1	TRBJ2-1	ASSPGLGHNEQF
TRBD2	13	TRBV9	TRBJ2-5	ASSVTRGVQETQY
.	14	TRBV6-6	TRBJ2-1	ASSRRGGVWDNEQF
.	13	TRBV20-1	TRBJ2-2	SARILASTPGELF
TRBD2	14	TRBV27	TRBJ2-1	ASSLLGTSGTDEQF
.	11	TRBV24-1	TRBJ2-1	ATSDLQKAEQF
.	13	TRBV7-2	TRBJ2-5	ASSQDWGAEETQY
.	15	TRBV6-4	TRBJ2-1	ASSDRIQAGSYNEQF
.	10	TRBV28	TRBJ2-1	ASSLPGNMQF
.	12	TRBV7-9	TRBJ1-2	ASSLDDNPNGYT
.	12	TRBV28	.	ASSPAAGPYEQY
.	14	TRBV7-2	TRBJ2-6	ASSRAGRSGANVLT
TRBD2	15	TRBV7-9	TRBJ2-3	ASSSPTSGGTTDTQY
.	11	TRBV29-1	TRBJ2-5	SVGGVSEETQY
.	12	TRBV27	TRBJ1-6	ASSWGRGNSPLH
.	10	TRBV29-1	TRBJ1-2	SVEPRVGGYT
TRBD2	13	TRBV6-6	TRBJ2-4	ASSYAGVTKNIQY
TRBD1	13	TRBV29-1	TRBJ2-7	SVEEPGTGRGMQY
TRBD1	15	TRBV9	TRBJ1-1	ASSVARDRGRNTEAF
TRBD2	14	TRBV6-1	TRBJ2-1	ASSASPGTSYDEQF
.	10	TRBV3-1	TRBJ2-5	ASRVNRETQY
TRBD2	13	TRBV28	TRBJ2-1	ASRERTSGPNEQF
TRBD1	13	TRBV2	TRBJ2-3	ASSGYRGLGDTQY
.	14	TRBV4-2	TRBJ2-7	ASSQDPSLGAYEQY
.	13	TRBV4-2	TRBJ2-3	ASSHLGVAADTQY
.	14	TRBV27	TRBJ1-6	ASSFGLSSYNSPLH
TRBD1	13	TRBV28	TRBJ2-7	ASSSGGAALDEQY
.	9	TRBV20-1	TRBJ2-7	SASPVNEQY